These 10 T cell receptor beta chains originate from one sample sequenced in a study of T-cell memory formation after mild COVID-19. TCRdb processed the 5' RACE reads anew with MiXCR; each CDR3 protein has one entry. Among 500,000 to 600,000 distinct CDR3 sequences listed, more than 15% were seen once. Sequences were obtained from PBMCs or a T cell subset sorted from them (not recorded which). These receptors were taken from an adult woman who had mild COVID-19 (a few samples of this study predate the infection). Cell type and time point are not known.

This rearrangement joins TRBV7-9 to TRBJ2-5; TRBD1 or TRBD2 may be the D gene (5 bases each). Germline CDR1 is SEHNR and CDR2 is FQNEAQ (reference sequence). V was cut by 3 bases and J by 1 base, with 12 bases left in between. This CDR3 region has 15 residues. The CDR3 region is CASSLGNGAQETQYF. For the CDR3, the DNA is TGTGCCAGCAGCTTGGGGAACGGGGCCCAAGAGACCCAGTACTTC. Filled out from reference TRBV7-9 and TRBJ2-5, the complete variable domain reads DTGVSQNPRHKITKRGQNVTFRCDPISEHNRLYWYRQTLGQGPEFLTYFQNEAQLEKSRLLSDRFSAERPKGSFSTLEIQRTEQGDSAMYLCASSLGNGAQETQYFGPGTRLLVL.

The chain recombines TRBV3-1 with TRBJ2-1; 9 nucleotides align to TRBD1. CDR3 length: 17 amino acids. V was clipped by 2 bases and J by 3 bases; unmatched bases: 8. The germline gives CDR1 LGHDT, CDR2 YNNKEL (reference sequence). CDR3 region: CASSQLRRTGVYNEQFF. CDR3 DNA sequence: TGTGCCAGCAGCCAATTAAGGAGGACAGGGGTCTACAATGAGCAGTTCTTC.

Ten or more counts support this clonotype. V usage is TRBV3-1 and J usage is TRBJ2-5; D may be TRBD1 (7 bases). The V gene's germline CDR1 is LGHDT and CDR2 YNNKEL (reference sequence). The CDR3 consists of 16 residues. V lost 0 bases and J lost 5, with 16 bases in between. CDR3 sequence: CASSQEWDSGQETQYF. The CDR3 DNA reads TGTGCCAGCAGCCAAGAATGGGACAGCGGGCAGGAGACCCAGTACTTC.

V is TRBV4-3 and J is TRBJ1-5, with TRBD1 as a possible D gene (6 bases). Trimming took 3 bases from V and 6 from J, leaving 15 bases between them. The V gene's germline CDR1 is LGHNA and CDR2 YSLEER. The CDR3 totals 15 residues. The CDR3 DNA reads as TGCGCCAGCAGCCAGGCAAGTCAGGGGTTTCAGCCCCAGCATTTT. Translating gives CASSQASQGFQPQHF.

This clonotype was recorded once. V is TRBV19 and J is TRBJ1-1, with TRBD1 matching 7 bases. Germline loops: CDR1 LNHDA, CDR2 SQIVND (reference sequence). The CDR3 runs 15 residues. V was clipped by 5 bases and J by 3 bases; unmatched bases: 9. The chain's CDR3 is CASSSNYRGDTEAFF. CDR3 in DNA: TGTGCCAGTAGTTCGAACTACAGGGGCGACACTGAAGCTTTCTTT.

In its sample, this clonotype was seen a few times. The rearrangement joins TRBV18 to TRBJ2-1; D perhaps matches TRBD1 (5 bases). Trimming left V 3 bases short and J 6 bases short, with 12 bases between. Germline V gene data show CDR1 as KGHSH and CDR2 as LQKENI. This CDR3 has 14 amino acids. The CDR3 region has the DNA TGTGCCAGCTCACCGGGGCTCCTGGGCAATGAGCAGTTCTTC. As protein: CASSPGLLGNEQFF.

This clonotype was seen repeatedly, ten times or more. The chain recombines TRBV7-8 with TRBJ2-3, with TRBD2 matching over 7 bases. This CDR3 has 15 residues. V shed 5 bases, J shed 0 bases, and the junction held 5 bases outside the gene matches. Per the germline V gene, CDR1 is SGHVS and CDR2 is FQNEAQ. The CDR3 here is CASSRPSGSTDTQYF. In DNA form, the CDR3 reads TGTGCCAGCAGCCGTCCTAGCGGAAGCACAGATACGCAGTATTTT.

This clonotype appeared many times. The chain joins TRBV7-9 to TRBJ2-3; 8 bases are shared with TRBD1. Germline V gene sequence: CDR1 SEHNR, CDR2 FQNEAQ (reference sequence). V shed 5 bases, J shed 6 bases, and the junction held 7 bases outside the gene matches. CDR3 length: 14 residues. The CDR3 reads CASSKGTGPDTQYF. In DNA, the CDR3 is TGTGCCAGCAGCAAAGGGACAGGTCCCGATACGCAGTATTTT.

At least ten counts were recorded for this clonotype. J is TRBJ1-2 and V is TRBV5-4, with TRBD1 as a possible D gene (5 bases). In germline, CDR1 is SGHNT, CDR2 YYREEE (reference sequence). V was pared by 5 bases and J by 2 bases, with 16 bases between. The CDR3 contains 15 residues. The CDR3 is CASRIQGFGNYGYTF. The CDR3 nucleotides are TGTGCCAGCAGGATCCAGGGTTTCGGCAACTATGGCTACACCTTC.

The table lists this clonotype with a few counts. The rearrangement joins TRBV20-1 to TRBJ1-2; perhaps TRBD1 as D (5 bases). CDR3 length equals 15 residues. V lost 3 bases to trimming and J lost 4 bases, with 18 bases between them. Per germline, CDR1 DFQATT and CDR2 SNEGSKA (reference sequence). CDR3 amino acids: CSARDTTSMFYGYTF. The CDR3 nucleotides are TGCAGTGCTAGGGACACGACATCGATGTTCTATGGCTACACCTTC.